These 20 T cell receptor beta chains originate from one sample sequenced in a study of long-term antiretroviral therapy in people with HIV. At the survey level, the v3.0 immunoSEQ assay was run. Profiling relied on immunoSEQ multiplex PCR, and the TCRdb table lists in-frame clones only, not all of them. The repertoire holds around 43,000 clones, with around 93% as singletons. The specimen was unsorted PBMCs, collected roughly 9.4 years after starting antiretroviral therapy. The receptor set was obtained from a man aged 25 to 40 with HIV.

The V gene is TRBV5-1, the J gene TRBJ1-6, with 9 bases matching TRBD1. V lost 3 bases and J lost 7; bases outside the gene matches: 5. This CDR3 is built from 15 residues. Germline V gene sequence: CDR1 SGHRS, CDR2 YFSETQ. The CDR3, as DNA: TGCGCCAGCAGCTCGGGGGGGACAGGGAATTCACCCCTCCACTTT. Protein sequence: CASSSGGTGNSPLHF.

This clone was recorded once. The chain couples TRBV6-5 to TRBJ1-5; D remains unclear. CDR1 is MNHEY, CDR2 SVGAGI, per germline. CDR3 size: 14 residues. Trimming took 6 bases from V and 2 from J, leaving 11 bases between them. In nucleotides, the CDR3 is TGTGCCAGCAGGCCCGGACTGGGCAATCAGCCCCAGCATTTT. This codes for CASRPGLGNQPQHF.

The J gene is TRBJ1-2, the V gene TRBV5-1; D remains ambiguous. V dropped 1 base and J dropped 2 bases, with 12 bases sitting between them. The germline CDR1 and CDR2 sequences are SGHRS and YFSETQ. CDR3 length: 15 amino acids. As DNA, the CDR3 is TGCGCCAGCAGCTTGTTTTCAGACAACAACTATGGCTACACCTTC. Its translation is CASSLFSDNNYGYTF. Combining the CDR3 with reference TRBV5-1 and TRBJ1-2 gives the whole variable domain KAGVTQTPRYLIKTRGQQVTLSCSPISGHRSVSWYQQTPGQGLQFLFEYFSETQRNKGNFPGRFSGRQFSNSRSEMNVSTLELGDSALYLCASSLFSDNNYGYTFGSGTRLTVV.

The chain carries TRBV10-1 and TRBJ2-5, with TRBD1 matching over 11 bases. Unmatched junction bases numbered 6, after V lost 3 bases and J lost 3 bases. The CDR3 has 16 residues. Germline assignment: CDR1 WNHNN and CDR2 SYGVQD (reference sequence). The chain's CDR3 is CASSDSRTGGKETQYF. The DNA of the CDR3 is TGCGCCAGCAGTGATTCACGGACAGGGGGCAAAGAGACCCAGTACTTC.

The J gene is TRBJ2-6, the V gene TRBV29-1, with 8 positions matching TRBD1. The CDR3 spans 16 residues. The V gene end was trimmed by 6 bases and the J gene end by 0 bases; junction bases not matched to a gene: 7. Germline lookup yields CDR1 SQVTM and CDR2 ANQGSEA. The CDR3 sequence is CSVSTGGSSGANVLTF. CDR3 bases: TGCAGCGTGTCCACAGGGGGGAGCTCTGGGGCCAACGTCCTGACTTTC.

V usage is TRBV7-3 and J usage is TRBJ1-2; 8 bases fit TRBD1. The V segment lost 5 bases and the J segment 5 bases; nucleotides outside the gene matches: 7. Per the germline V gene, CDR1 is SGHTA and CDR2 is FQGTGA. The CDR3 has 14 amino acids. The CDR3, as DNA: TGTGCCAGCAGCCCCGAGCAGGGGGCGTATGGCTACACCTTC. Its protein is CASSPEQGAYGYTF.

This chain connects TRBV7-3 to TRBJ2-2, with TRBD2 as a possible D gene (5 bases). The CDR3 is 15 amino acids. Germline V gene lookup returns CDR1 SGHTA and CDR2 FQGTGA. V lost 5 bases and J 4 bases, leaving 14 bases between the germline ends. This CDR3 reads CASSLSGITTGELFF. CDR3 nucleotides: TGTGCCAGCAGCCTCTCCGGGATCACCACCGGGGAGCTGTTTTTT.

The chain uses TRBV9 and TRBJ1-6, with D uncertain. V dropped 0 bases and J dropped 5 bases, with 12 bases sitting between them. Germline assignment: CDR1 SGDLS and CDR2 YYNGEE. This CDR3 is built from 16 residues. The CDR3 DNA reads TGTGCCAGCAGCGTAGCAGGCCCAGCGGATAATTCACCCCTCCACTTT. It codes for CASSVAGPADNSPLHF.

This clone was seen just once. The chain's CDR3 is CASSPGGDQPQHF. The CDR3 bases are TGTGCCAGCTCACCAGGCGGGGATCAGCCCCAGCATTTT. J is TRBJ1-5 and V is TRBV18; no clear D gene. V gave up 2 bases and J gave up 5 bases, with 7 bases separating them. Looked up from germline, CDR1 is KGHSH and CDR2 is LQKENI. The CDR3 runs 13 residues.

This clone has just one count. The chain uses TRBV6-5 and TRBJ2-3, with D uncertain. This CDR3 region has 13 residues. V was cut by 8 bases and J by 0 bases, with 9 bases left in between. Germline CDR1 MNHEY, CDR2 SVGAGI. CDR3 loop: CASQDSSTDTQYF. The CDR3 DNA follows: TGTGCCAGCCAGGATTCTAGCACAGATACGCAGTATTTT.

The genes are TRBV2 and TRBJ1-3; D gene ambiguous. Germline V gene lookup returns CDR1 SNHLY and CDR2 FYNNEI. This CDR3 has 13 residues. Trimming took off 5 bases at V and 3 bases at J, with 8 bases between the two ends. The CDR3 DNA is TGTGCCAGCAGTCCGAGGCTTGGAAACACCATATATTTT. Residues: CASSPRLGNTIYF.

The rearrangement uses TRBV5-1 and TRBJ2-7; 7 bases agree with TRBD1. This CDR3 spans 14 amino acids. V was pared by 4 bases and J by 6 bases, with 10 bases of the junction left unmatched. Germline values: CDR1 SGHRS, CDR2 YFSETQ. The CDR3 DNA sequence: TGCGCCAGCAGCCAAATCGAGGGGGCTGGCGAGCAGTACTTC. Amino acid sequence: CASSQIEGAGEQYF.

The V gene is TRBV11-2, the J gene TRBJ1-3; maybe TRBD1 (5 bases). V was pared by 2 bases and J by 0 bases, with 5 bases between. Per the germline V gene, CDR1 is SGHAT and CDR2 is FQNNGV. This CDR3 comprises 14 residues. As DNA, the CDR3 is TGTGCCAGCAGCTTACAGGGCTCTGGAAACACCATATATTTT. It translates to CASSLQGSGNTIYF.

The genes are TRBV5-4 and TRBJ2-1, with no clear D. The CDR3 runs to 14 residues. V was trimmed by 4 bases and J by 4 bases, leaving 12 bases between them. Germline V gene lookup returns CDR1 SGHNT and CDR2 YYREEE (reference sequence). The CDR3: CASSTRDVYNEQFF. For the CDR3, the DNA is TGTGCCAGCAGCACTCGAGATGTGTACAATGAGCAGTTCTTC.

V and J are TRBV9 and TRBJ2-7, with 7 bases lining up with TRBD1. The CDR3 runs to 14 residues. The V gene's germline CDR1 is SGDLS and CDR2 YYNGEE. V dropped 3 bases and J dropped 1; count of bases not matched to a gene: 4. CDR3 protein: CASSATGSSYEQYF. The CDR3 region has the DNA TGTGCCAGCAGCGCGACAGGGTCTTCCTACGAGCAGTACTTC.

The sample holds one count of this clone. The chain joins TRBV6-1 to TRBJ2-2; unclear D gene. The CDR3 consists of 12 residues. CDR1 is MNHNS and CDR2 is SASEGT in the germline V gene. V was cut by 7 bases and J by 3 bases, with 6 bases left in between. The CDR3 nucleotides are TGTGCCAGCATAGTCCACACCGGGGAGCTGTTTTTT. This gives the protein CASIVHTGELFF.

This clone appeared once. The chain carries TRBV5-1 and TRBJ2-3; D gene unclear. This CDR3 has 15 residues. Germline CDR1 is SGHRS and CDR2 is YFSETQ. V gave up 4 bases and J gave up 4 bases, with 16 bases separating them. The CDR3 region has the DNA TGCGCCAGCAGCCCCCAGACGTCTTCTTCAGATACGCAGTATTTT. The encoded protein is CASSPQTSSSDTQYF.

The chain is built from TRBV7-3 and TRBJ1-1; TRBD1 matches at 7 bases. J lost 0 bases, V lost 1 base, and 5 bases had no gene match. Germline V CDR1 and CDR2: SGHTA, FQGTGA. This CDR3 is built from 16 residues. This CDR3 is CASSLIGTEMNTEAFF. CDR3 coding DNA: TGTGCCAGCAGCTTAATAGGGACAGAGATGAACACTGAAGCTTTCTTT.

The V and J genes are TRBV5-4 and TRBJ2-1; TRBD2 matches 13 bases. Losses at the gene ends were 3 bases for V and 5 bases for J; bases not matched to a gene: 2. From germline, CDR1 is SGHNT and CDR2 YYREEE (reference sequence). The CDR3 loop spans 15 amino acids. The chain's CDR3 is CASSSGLAGDNEQFF. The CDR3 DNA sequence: TGTGCCAGCAGCTCCGGACTAGCGGGGGACAATGAGCAGTTCTTC.

The CDR3 DNA is TGTGCCAGCAGCTTAGTGGACAGGTCCTACGAGCAGTACTTC. Encoded protein: CASSLVDRSYEQYF. This chain joins TRBV7-8 and TRBJ2-7, with 7 nucleotides matching TRBD1. The junction had 1 base not matched to a gene; V was cut back by 1 base and J by 1 base. The CDR3 consists of 14 residues. Per germline, CDR1 SGHVS and CDR2 FQNEAQ.